This T cell receptor beta chain was captured by sequencing in a study of technical replicates of blood from a few donors (dated by TCRdb to about 2017). To prepare the library, the immunoSEQ multiplex PCR assay was applied. Sourced from immuneACCESS, this table was stored by TCRdb with only in-frame sequences that have V and J called. A share of the clones is absent; for the studies checked, an unresolved V gene accounts for under half, and the remainder has no known explanation. Across this sample there are over 85,000 clones, with 90% to 97% seen only once. The ten most abundant clones make up 0.36% of the sample. On this clone: Its binding antigen is unknown. No much larger clone exists at a distance of one base, and base qualities are not known.

Compared with germline, V lacks 8 bases and J lacks 7 bases; bases without a gene match: 4. Per the germline V gene, SNHLY is the CDR1 and FYNNEI is the CDR2. The CDR3 holds 12 amino acids from the cysteine to the phenylalanine. Kept here is only the CDR3 DNA, which spans 36 bases and is read in frame from base 1. This TCR was recovered from a human donor in good health. Material for sequencing was T cells isolated from PBMCs. Recombination linked TRBV2 to TRBJ2-1, and 8 junction bases match TRBD2. The DNA sequence reads TGTGCCAGCGACGGGGGGGGGAATGAGCAGTTCTTC. It codes for CASDGGGNEQFF.